This T cell receptor beta chain was identified during a study of Tregs in tolerant kidney transplant recipients. General study results and limits: Donor-specific Treg expansion exceeded global Treg expansion in tolerant patients, suggesting antigen drive. Changing PCR primers prevented nucleotide comparison between some patients' samples. Findings come from small patient numbers and require larger validation.

Comments on this clone: Its specificity is not known.

Some clones are missing from TCRdb's copy, which holds only in-frame ones; the method was immunoSEQ multiplex PCR. The sample records more than 60,000 clones, 95% to 98% being singletons. The germline CDR1 and CDR2 sequences are SGDLS and YYNGEE. The V and J ends lost 1 base and 1 base, in that order; junction bases with no gene match: 9. CDR3 length: 19 residues. The material was CD4+ T cells from blood, obtained before the transplant. The source of this sequence is a human donor who received a combined kidney and bone marrow transplant. The chain couples TRBV9 to TRBJ2-1, with TRBD2 matching over 12 bases. The CDR3 is CASSVRFGGLAGSYNEQFF. CDR3 coding DNA: TGTGCCAGCAGCGTAAGGTTCGGGGGACTAGCGGGTTCCTACAATGAGCAGTTCTTC.